This T cell receptor beta chain originates from a study of T-cell reconstitution after alpha-beta-depleted transplantation in children. TCRbeta library construction was performed incorporating unique molecular identifiers. Each CDR3 protein is one row after TCRdb ran MiXCR on the PCR reads. Of 350,000 to 450,000 distinct CDR3 sequences listed, roughly 22% are singletons. The V and J ends lost 3 bases and 0 bases, in that order; junction bases with no gene match: 6. Germline assignment: CDR1 SGHAT and CDR2 FQNNGV. This CDR3 contains 17 residues. The sample in question was PBMCs from the stem cell graft donor, obtained from the stem cell graft. This rearrangement joins TRBV11-2 to TRBJ2-3, with 10 bases identical to TRBD2. The source of this sequence is a human donor who donated a stem cell graft to a child with acute myeloid leukemia. The CDR3 sequence: CASSFLAGAGSTDTQYF. CDR3 bases: TGTGCCAGCAGCTTTCTAGCGGGAGCCGGTAGCACAGATACGCAGTATTTT.